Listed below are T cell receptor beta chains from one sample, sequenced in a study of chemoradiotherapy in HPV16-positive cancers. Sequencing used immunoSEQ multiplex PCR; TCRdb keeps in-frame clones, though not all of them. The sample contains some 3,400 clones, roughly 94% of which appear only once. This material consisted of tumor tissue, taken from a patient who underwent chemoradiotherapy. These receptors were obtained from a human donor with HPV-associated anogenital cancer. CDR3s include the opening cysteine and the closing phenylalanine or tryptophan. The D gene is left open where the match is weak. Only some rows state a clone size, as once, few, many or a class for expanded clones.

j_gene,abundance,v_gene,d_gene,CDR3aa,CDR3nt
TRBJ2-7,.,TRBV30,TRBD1,CAWSFRLGQKPYEQYF,TGTGCCTGGAGTTTCCGACTGGGACAGAAACCCTACGAGCAGTACTTC
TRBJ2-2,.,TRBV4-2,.,CASSQPMGGWDTGELFF,TGTGCCAGCAGCCAGCCTATGGGGGGCTGGGACACCGGGGAGCTGTTTTTT
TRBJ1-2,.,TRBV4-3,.,CASSQDRGGNGYTF,TGCGCCAGCAGCCAAGACCGGGGCGGAAATGGCTACACCTTC
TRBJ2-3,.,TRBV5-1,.,CASSLGLTDTQYF,TGCGCCAGCAGCCTTGGACTCACAGATACGCAGTATTTT
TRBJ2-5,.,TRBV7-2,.,CASSLGLRETQYF,TGTGCCAGCAGCCTTGGACTCCGGGAGACCCAGTACTTC
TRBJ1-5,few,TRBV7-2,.,CASSPQGSNQPQHF,TGTGCCAGCAGCCCGCAGGGCAGCAATCAGCCCCAGCATTTT
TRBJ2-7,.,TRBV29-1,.,CSVVAENSYEQYF,TGCAGCGTGGTAGCGGAAAACTCCTACGAGCAGTACTTC
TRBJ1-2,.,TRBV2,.,CASQLAGGDFYGYTF,TGTGCCAGCCAGCTCGCCGGCGGAGATTTCTATGGCTACACCTTC
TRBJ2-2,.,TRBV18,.,CASSPRAVTGELFF,TGTGCCAGCTCACCTAGAGCCGTAACCGGGGAGCTGTTTTTT
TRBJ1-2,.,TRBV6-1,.,CASSEGFQGHYTF,TGTGCCAGCAGTGAAGGCTTCCAGGGTCACTACACCTTC
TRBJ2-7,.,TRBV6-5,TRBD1,CASSPRTGVEQYF,TGTGCCAGCAGTCCTAGGACAGGGGTCGAGCAGTACTTC
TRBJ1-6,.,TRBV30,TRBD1,CAWSVNDRVVSSPLHF,TGTGCCTGGAGTGTTAACGACAGGGTCGTGAGTTCACCCCTCCACTTT
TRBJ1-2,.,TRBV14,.,CASSQDRFTNYGYTF,TGTGCCAGCAGCCAAGATAGGTTTACCAACTATGGCTACACCTTC
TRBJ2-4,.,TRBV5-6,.,CASSFRQDLAKNIQYF,TGTGCCAGCAGCTTTCGGCAGGACCTAGCCAAAAACATTCAGTACTTC
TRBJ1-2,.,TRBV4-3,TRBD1,CASSPGQGGVRGYTF,TGCGCCAGCAGCCCCGGACAGGGAGGGGTAAGAGGCTACACCTTC
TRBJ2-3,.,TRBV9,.,CASSVAGEKSDTQYF,TGTGCCAGCAGCGTAGCGGGAGAAAAATCAGATACGCAGTATTTT
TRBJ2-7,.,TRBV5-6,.,CASSSGASVYEQYF,TGTGCCAGCAGCTCGGGCGCCTCGGTCTACGAGCAGTACTTC
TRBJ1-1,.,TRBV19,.,CASSPPRRAGELTFF,TGTGCCAGTAGTCCCCCCAGGAGGGCCGGGGAATTAACTTTCTTT
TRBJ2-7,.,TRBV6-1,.,CASSVVGSYEQYF,TGTGCCAGCAGTGTTGTCGGTTCCTACGAGCAGTACTTC
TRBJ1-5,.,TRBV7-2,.,CASSTGRTNQPQHF,TGTGCCAGCAGCACCGGACGGACCAATCAGCCCCAGCATTTT
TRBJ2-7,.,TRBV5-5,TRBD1,CASSLRQGLGEQYF,TGTGCCAGCAGCTTAAGACAGGGGCTCGGCGAGCAGTACTTC
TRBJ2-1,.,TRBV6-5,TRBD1,CASSYDGTGIYEQFF,TGTGCCAGCAGTTACGATGGGACAGGGATCTATGAGCAGTTCTTC
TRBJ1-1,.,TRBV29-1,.,CSVERLNTEAFF,TGCAGCGTTGAACGTTTGAACACTGAAGCTTTCTTT
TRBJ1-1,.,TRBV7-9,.,CASSRTSNTEAFF,TGTGCCAGCAGTCGCACATCGAACACTGAAGCTTTCTTT
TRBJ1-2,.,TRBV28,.,CASSEGEYRRYTF,TGTGCCAGCAGTGAGGGGGAATACCGACGCTACACCTTC